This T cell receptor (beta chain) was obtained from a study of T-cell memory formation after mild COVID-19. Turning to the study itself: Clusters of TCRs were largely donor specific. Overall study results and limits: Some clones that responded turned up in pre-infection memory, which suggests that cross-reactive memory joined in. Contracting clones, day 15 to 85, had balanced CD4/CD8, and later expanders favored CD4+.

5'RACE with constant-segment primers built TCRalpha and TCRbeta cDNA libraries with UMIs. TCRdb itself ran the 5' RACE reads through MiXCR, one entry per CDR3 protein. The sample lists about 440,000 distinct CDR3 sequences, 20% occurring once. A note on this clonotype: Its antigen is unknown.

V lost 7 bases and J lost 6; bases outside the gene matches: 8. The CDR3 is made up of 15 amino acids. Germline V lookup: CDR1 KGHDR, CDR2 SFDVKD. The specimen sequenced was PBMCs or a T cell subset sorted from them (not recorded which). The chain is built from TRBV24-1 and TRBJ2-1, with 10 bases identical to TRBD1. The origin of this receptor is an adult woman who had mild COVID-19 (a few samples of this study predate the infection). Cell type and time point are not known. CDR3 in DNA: TGTGCCACCAGCGTCTCCGGGACAGGGGTCAATGAGCAGTTCTTC. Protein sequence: CATSVSGTGVNEQFF.